This T cell receptor (beta chain) was retrieved from a study of shared clonotypes between healthy human individuals. The naive CD8 subset, CD45RO-negative cells positively selected for CCR7, excluded terminally differentiated effector memory CD45RA+ cells. The V gene lost 4 bases and the J gene lost 2 bases, with 15 bases spanning the gap. Germline CDR1 reads MDHEN; CDR2 reads SYDVKM. The CDR3 runs 16 residues. Genomic DNA of each subset was evenly split across several immunoSEQ plates. The protocol was immunoSEQ multiplex PCR, while the TCRdb copy is restricted to in-frame clones and leaves out a portion. The sample consists of 1.5 million to 2.5 million clones, approximately 94% of them appearing once.

The sequenced sample was naive CD8+ T cells sorted from blood. V gene TRBV28 combines with J gene TRBJ1-5; D not certain. The clonotype comes from a man aged 18 to 30 in good health. This CDR3 reads CASSSPEEIRNQPQHF. CDR3 coding DNA: TGTGCCAGCAGTTCGCCGGAAGAGATACGCAATCAGCCCCAGCATTTT. The full variable domain, with the rest looked up from reference TRBV28 and TRBJ1-5, is DVKVTQSSRYLVKRTGEKVFLECVQDMDHENMFWYRQDPGLGLRLIYFSYDVKMKEKGDIPEGYSVSREKKERFSLILESASTNQTSMYLCASSSPEEIRNQPQHFGDGTRLSIL.